The entry below gives a single T cell receptor beta chain sequence along with its context. One base away lies a much larger clone, so this may be a sequencing read error. Starting material of around 460 ng total RNA yielded TCR beta cDNA via a constant-region primer. Researchers made the TCR beta libraries by running three nested multiplex PCR rounds with slightly modified ARM-PCR. The opening two PCR rounds, nine to eleven cycles each, paired TRBV1-TRBV30 forward primers with a C-beta reverse primer. MiXCR, applied by TCRdb to the multiplex PCR reads, yields one record per CDR3 protein. The table includes 200,000 or so distinct CDR3 sequences, almost 65% detected once. This entry comes from a study of tumor-infiltrating lymphocytes in primary liver carcinoma. There are 15 residues in the CDR3. Trimming cost V 1 base and J 6 bases, with 13 bases left between them. Germline CDR1 reads SGHDN; CDR2 reads FVKESK.

Out of unsorted whole blood came the blood RNA, and germline DNA was extracted as well. Sequenced material: peripheral blood. The TCR originated in a woman aged 60-75 years with primary liver carcinoma and hepatitis B virus infection. The chain joins TRBV14 to TRBJ2-4; TRBD2 is a possible D gene (6 bases). The CDR3 is CASSQGWRAGNIQYF. CDR3 DNA: TGTGCCAGCAGCCAAGGTTGGAGGGCTGGAAACATTCAGTACTTC.